Given below is one T cell receptor beta chain in context. Trimming at V came to 5 bases and at J to 2 bases, leaving 10 bases not matched to a gene. Germline V CDR1 and CDR2: SGHRS, YFSETQ. The CDR3 is 15 residues long. This specimen comes from a study of technical replicates of blood from a few donors. TCRdb's table, derived via immunoSEQ multiplex PCR, lists solely in-frame clones and lacks some. Here the sample spans 100,000 or so clones, 90% to 97% being singletons. This TCR was recovered from a human donor in good health. Specimen: T cells isolated from PBMCs. The genes are TRBV5-1 and TRBJ2-7, with 7 bases lining up with TRBD2. The CDR3 coding sequence is TGCGCCAGCAGAGATACTAGCGTAGCCGCCTACGAGCAGTACTTC. Its protein product is CASRDTSVAAYEQYF.